The subject of this entry is one TCR beta chain. Its specificity is not known. Primers included in the PCR were 60 Vbeta and 13 Jbeta primers. Measured with immunoSEQ multiplex PCR; TCRdb has only the in-frame clones, and not every one. The repertoire includes under 140,000 clones, approximately 86% of them detected once, and about 1.8% sits in the top ten. These data are taken from a study of cytomegalovirus exposure and HLA in healthy donors. Study observations and caveats: Earlier findings revealed that most TCR beta V segments proved productive either about 87% or about 30% of the time. Researchers reported in a later analysis that a missense DCLRE1C variant was tied to TCR beta V- and J-gene trimming. Follow-up analysis found HLA locus-dependent TCR association rates, highest for DRB1 and lowest for HLA-C. Most subjects had HLA-A and HLA-B alleles reportedly predicted accurately by TCR beta sequences.

The CDR3 extends over 14 amino acids. Germline V gene data show CDR1 as LGHNA and CDR2 as YNFKEQ. V was pared by 1 base and J by 5 bases, with 12 bases between. The specimen sequenced was PBMCs. The source of this sequence is a man aged 35 to 55 in good health and CMV-seronegative. The chain links TRBV4-2 to TRBJ2-7; D may be TRBD2 (7 bases). CDR3 sequence reads: CASSQVQGRDEQYF. CDR3 sequence (DNA): TGTGCCAGCAGCCAAGTCCAGGGGAGGGACGAGCAGTACTTC.